Following are 3 T cell receptor beta chains from one sample sequenced in a study of CD8 T cells in ankylosing spondylitis. One entry per CDR3 protein, called by TCRdb with MiXCR from the 5' RACE reads. The sample lists approximately 110,000 distinct CDR3 sequences; around 24% were seen once. Material for sequencing was synovial fluid, either unsorted or a sorted T cell fraction (not recorded which). Receptor source: a male donor with ankylosing spondylitis.

This clonotype has only a few counts. The rearrangement uses TRBV15 and TRBJ1-2; D gene ambiguous. The V gene lost 1 base and the J gene lost 6 bases, with 9 bases spanning the gap. Germline CDR1 and CDR2: LNHNV and YYDKDF (reference sequence). This CDR3 has 13 residues. CDR3 residues: CATSRGGSDGYTF. The CDR3 nucleotides read TGTGCCACCAGCAGAGGAGGGTCGGATGGCTACACCTTC.

This clonotype was detected many times. The V gene is TRBV12-3 or TRBV12-4, the J gene TRBJ2-3, with unresolved D. The CDR3 extends over 13 amino acids. V lost 4 bases to trimming and J lost 2 bases, with 7 bases between them. As DNA, the CDR3 is TGTGCCAGCAGTTGGACGTCCACAGATACGCAGTATTTT. Protein sequence: CASSWTSTDTQYF.

This clonotype was seen a few times. J is TRBJ1-5 and V is TRBV12-3 or TRBV12-4; perhaps TRBD1 as D (5 bases). The CDR3 has 14 amino acids. V lost 5 bases, J lost 1 base, and 9 bases lay in between. CDR3 protein: CASSRGVSNQPQHF. CDR3 bases: TGTGCCAGCAGTCGAGGGGTCAGCAATCAGCCCCAGCATTTT.